A single T cell receptor (beta chain) is shown here with its context. The table came from immunoSEQ multiplex PCR; TCRdb's copy has only in-frame clones and leaves some out. The table has about 49,000 clones, approximately 85% seen once; the top ten hold more than 13%. V lost 3 bases to trimming and J lost 4 bases, with 10 bases between them. Germline CDR1 is MNHEY and CDR2 is SVGAGI. The CDR3 is 14 amino acids. This entry is derived from a study of blood T cell repertoires in COVID-19. The genes are TRBV6-5 and TRBJ2-4; possibly TRBD2 for D (6 bases). The source of this sequence is a human donor in a cohort sampled during active COVID-19. The source material was peripheral blood. The CDR3: CASSYSGVKNIQYF. The CDR3 bases are TGTGCCAGCAGTTATTCGGGGGTTAAAAACATTCAGTACTTC.